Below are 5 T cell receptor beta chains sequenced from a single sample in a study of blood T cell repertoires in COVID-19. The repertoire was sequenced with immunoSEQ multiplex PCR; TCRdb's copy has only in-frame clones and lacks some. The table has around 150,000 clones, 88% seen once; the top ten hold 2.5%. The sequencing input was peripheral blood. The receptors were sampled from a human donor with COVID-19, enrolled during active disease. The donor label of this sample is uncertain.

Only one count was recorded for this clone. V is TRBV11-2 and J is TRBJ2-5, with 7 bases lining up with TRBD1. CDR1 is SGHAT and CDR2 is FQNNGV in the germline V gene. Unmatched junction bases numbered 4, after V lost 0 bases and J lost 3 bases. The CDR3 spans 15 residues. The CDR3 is CASSLDLTGEETQYF. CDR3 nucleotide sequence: TGTGCCAGCAGCTTAGATCTCACAGGGGAAGAGACCCAGTACTTC. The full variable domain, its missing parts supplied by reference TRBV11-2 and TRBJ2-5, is EAGVAQSPRYKIIEKRQSVAFWCNPISGHATLYWYQQILGQGPKLLIQFQNNGVVDDSQLPKDRFSAERLKGVDSTLKIQPAKLEDSAVYLCASSLDLTGEETQYFGPGTRLLVL.

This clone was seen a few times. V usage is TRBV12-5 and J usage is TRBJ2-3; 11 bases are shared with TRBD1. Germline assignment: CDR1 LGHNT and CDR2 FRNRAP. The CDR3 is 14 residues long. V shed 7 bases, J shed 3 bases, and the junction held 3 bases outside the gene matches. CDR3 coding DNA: TGTGCTAGTGTCCGGGACAGGGGGACAGATACGCAGTATTTT. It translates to CASVRDRGTDTQYF.

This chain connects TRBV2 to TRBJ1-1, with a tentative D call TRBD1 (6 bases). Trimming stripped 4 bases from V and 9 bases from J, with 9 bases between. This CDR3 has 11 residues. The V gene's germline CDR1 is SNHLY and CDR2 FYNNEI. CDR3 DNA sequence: TGTGCCAGCAGTGGTACAGGGAAAGCTTTCTTT. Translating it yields CASSGTGKAFF.

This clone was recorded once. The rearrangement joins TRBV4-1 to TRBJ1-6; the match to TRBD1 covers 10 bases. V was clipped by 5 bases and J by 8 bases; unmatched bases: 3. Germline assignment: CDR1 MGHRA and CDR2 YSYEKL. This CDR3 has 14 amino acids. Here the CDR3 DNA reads TGCGCCAGCAGCGTGACAGGGGGCGATTCACCCCTCCACTTT. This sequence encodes CASSVTGGDSPLHF.

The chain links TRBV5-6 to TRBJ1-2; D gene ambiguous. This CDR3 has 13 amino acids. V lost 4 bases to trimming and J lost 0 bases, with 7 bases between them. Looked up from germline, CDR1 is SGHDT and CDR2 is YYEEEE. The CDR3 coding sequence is TGTGCCAGCAGCCCTTCGGCTAACTATGGCTACACCTTC. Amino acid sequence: CASSPSANYGYTF.